One and the same sample provided the 6 T cell receptor beta chains below, sequenced in a study of beta chain features in type 1 diabetes. The antigens of these receptors remain unknown. General study results and limits: Shortening that was moderate but significant affected the TCRB CDR3s of Type 1 diabetes patients in all four CD4+ subsets.

What was sequenced were expressed TCRB transcripts, since all of the isolated RNA had been reverse transcribed. Data came from immunoSEQ multiplex PCR; TCRdb stores just in-frame clones and leaves some out. The table includes roughly 250,000 clones, approximately 20% detected once. The sample taken for sequencing was naive CD4+ T cells from blood. The source is a woman aged 40 to 50 with type 1 diabetes.

The chain combines TRBV9 with TRBJ2-5; no clear D. V lost 3 bases and J 1 base, leaving 10 bases between the germline ends. The CDR3 runs to 14 residues. CDR1 SGDLS and CDR2 YYNGEE come from the germline V gene. The CDR3 DNA sequence: TGTGCCAGCAGCGGCTATGCAACCCAAGAGACCCAGTACTTC. As protein: CASSGYATQETQYF.

This clone was detected a few times. The chain couples TRBV5-1 to TRBJ2-1; TRBD2 agrees at 11 bases. V lost 5 bases and J lost 7; bases outside the gene matches: 8. This CDR3 is 15 amino acids long. CDR1 is SGHRS and CDR2 is YFSETQ in the germline V gene. CDR3 in amino acids: CASSLLAGVGNEQFF. The DNA of the CDR3 is TGCGCCAGCAGTTTACTAGCGGGAGTGGGTAATGAGCAGTTCTTC.

The rearrangement uses TRBV18 and TRBJ2-5, with D possibly being TRBD2 (5 bases). CDR3 length: 15 amino acids. Trimming took 0 bases from V and 5 from J, leaving 13 bases between them. Germline CDR1 is KGHSH and CDR2 is LQKENI. The CDR3 region is CASSPPSRPGETQYF. In nucleotides, the CDR3 is TGTGCCAGCTCACCACCGAGTAGACCGGGGGAGACCCAGTACTTC.

In DNA, the CDR3 is TGTGCCAGCAGCCAAGATCGGACTAGCGGACCCTACGAGCAGTACTTC. It translates to CASSQDRTSGPYEQYF. The chain carries TRBV4-2 and TRBJ2-7, with 10 bases matching TRBD2. The CDR3 has 16 residues. The V gene's germline CDR1 is LGHNA and CDR2 YNFKEQ. V was pared by 0 bases and J by 2 bases, with 4 bases of the junction left unmatched.

The rearrangement joins TRBV7-2 to TRBJ1-6; TRBD1 matches at 9 bases. V lost 0 bases to trimming and J lost 9 bases; unmatched junction nucleotides: 6. CDR1 and CDR2 (germline): SGHTA, FQGNSA. The CDR3 is made up of 16 amino acids. For the CDR3, the DNA is TGTGCCAGCAGCTTAGCTCTACAGGGGGCGAGTTCACCCCTCCACTTT. Protein product: CASSLALQGASSPLHF. The full variable domain, with the rest looked up from reference TRBV7-2 and TRBJ1-6, is GAGVSQSPSNKVTEKGKDVELRCDPISGHTALYWYRQSLGQGLEFLIYFQGNSAPDKSGLPSDRFSAERTGGSVSTLTIQRTQQEDSAVYLCASSLALQGASSPLHFGNGTRLTVT.

V usage is TRBV25-1 and J usage is TRBJ1-1; 7 nucleotides match TRBD1. The V segment lost 3 bases and the J segment 8 bases; nucleotides outside the gene matches: 6. The CDR3 extends over 13 amino acids. Germline lookup yields CDR1 MGHDK and CDR2 SYGVNS. Written as DNA, the CDR3 is TGTGCCAGCAGTGATCGGGGGACAGACGAAGCTTTCTTT. Encoded protein: CASSDRGTDEAFF.